Ten or more counts support the clone carrying this T cell receptor (beta chain). As yet, its antigen is unknown. The data derive from a study of early T cells in non-severe SARS-CoV-2 infection. Study context: Sequencing of unsorted whole blood was done on bulk RNA, leaving chains unpaired. Study conclusions and caveats: The matching step, a VDJdb search, favored anti-spike CD8 responses and missed private and CD4 specificities.

The V gene lost 7 bases and the J gene lost 8 bases, with 18 bases spanning the gap. CDR1 and CDR2 (germline): SQVTM, ANQGSEA. The CDR3 contains 13 residues. Each cDNA molecule carried a unique molecular identifier. TCRdb re-analysed the 5' RACE reads in MiXCR, keeping a single row per CDR3 protein. This table holds over 50,000 distinct CDR3 sequences, about 7.7% found once. This chain links TRBV29-1 with TRBJ2-1, with D maybe TRBD2 (5 bases). The sequence was collected from an adult who was a healthcare worker with PCR-confirmed SARS-CoV-2 infection or an uninfected control (not recorded which). Sample: whole blood, taken at baseline. CDR3: CSARSTRFYEQFF. The DNA for the CDR3 is TGCAGCGCCCGAAGTACTAGATTCTATGAGCAGTTCTTC.